The 25 T cell receptor beta chains reported below all come from one sample, sequenced in a study of cytomegalovirus exposure and HLA in healthy donors. PCR used 60 Vbeta primers and 13 Jbeta primers. Assay: immunoSEQ multiplex PCR; the TCRdb copy retains only in-frame clones and omits some. This specimen shows roughly 64,000 clones; the ten leading clones hold 3.6%. Sequencing input: PBMCs. The receptors derive from a young woman in good health and CMV-seronegative.

A note on this clone: Other DNA sequences of this sample code for an identical CDR3. V usage is TRBV18 and J usage is TRBJ1-1, with D perhaps matching TRBD1 (5 bases). The germline gives CDR1 KGHSH, CDR2 LQKENI. The CDR3 is 13 residues long. Trimming took off 6 bases at V and 0 bases at J, with 8 bases between the two ends. The CDR3 loop reads CASSQGVNTEAFF. The CDR3 DNA reads as TGTGCCAGCTCCCAAGGGGTGAACACTGAAGCTTTCTTT. Filled out from reference TRBV18 and TRBJ1-1, the complete variable domain reads NAGVMQNPRHLVRRRGQEARLRCSPMKGHSHVYWYRQLPEEGLKFMVYLQKENIIDESGMPKERFSAEFPKEGPSILRIQQVVRGDSAAYFCASSQGVNTEAFFGQGTRLTVV.

The J gene is TRBJ1-2, the V gene TRBV7-2; tentative D call: TRBD1 (6 bases). Germline lookup yields CDR1 SGHTA and CDR2 FQGNSA. This CDR3 spans 15 amino acids. V was clipped by 5 bases and J by 3 bases, with 16 bases between them. CDR3 nucleotide sequence: TGTGCCAGCAGCCCCCAGGGAGGGGGGGACTATGGCTACACCTTC. Its translation: CASSPQGGGDYGYTF.

This chain links TRBV30 with TRBJ1-2; TRBD1 matches at 7 bases. The CDR3 sequence is 12 residues long. Germline V lookup: CDR1 GTSNPN, CDR2 SVGIG (reference sequence). The ends lost 5 bases at V and 8 bases at J; junction bases unmatched: 8. The CDR3 DNA sequence: TGTGCCTGGTCCAGGGGGTTTTACGGCTACACCTTC. Its translation: CAWSRGFYGYTF. Using reference TRBV30 and TRBJ1-2 for the parts outside the CDR3, the full variable domain is SQTIHQWPATLVQPVGSPLSLECTVEGTSNPNLYWYRQAAGRGLQLLFYSVGIGQISSEVPQNLSASRPQDRQFILSSKKLLLSDSGFYLCAWSRGFYGYTFGSGTRLTVV.

CDR3 sequence (DNA): TGCGCCAGCAGCCCTCGGGCGGGAGGTTCCTACGAGCAGTACTTC. As protein: CASSPRAGGSYEQYF. The J gene is TRBJ2-7, the V gene TRBV5-1; TRBD2 matches 8 bases. The germline V gene encodes CDR1 SGHRS and CDR2 YFSETQ. V lost 4 bases to trimming and J lost 1 base; unmatched junction nucleotides: 7. The CDR3 has 15 amino acids.

The J gene is TRBJ2-7, the V gene TRBV23-1, with a possible D match to TRBD2 (5 bases). TRBV23-1 is labeled an ORF, and its function is uncertain. The CDR3 loop spans 16 amino acids. Trimming removed 6 bases at V and 2 bases at J, with 20 bases between. The CDR3 DNA follows: TGCGCCAGCAGCCACTCGGGCGGGTGGGCCGCCTACGAGCAGTACTTC. Protein product: CASSHSGGWAAYEQYF.

The chain combines TRBV30 with TRBJ2-7, with D maybe TRBD1 (6 bases). The CDR3 has 13 amino acids. The germline V gene has CDR1 GTSNPN and CDR2 SVGIG (reference sequence). Trimming removed 2 bases from V and 3 bases from J, with 11 bases in between. CDR3 coding DNA: TGTGCCTGGAGTCGACAGGTGAACTACGAGCAGTACTTC. Residues: CAWSRQVNYEQYF. Based on the CDR3 plus reference TRBV30 and TRBJ2-7, the full variable domain is SQTIHQWPATLVQPVGSPLSLECTVEGTSNPNLYWYRQAAGRGLQLLFYSVGIGQISSEVPQNLSASRPQDRQFILSSKKLLLSDSGFYLCAWSRQVNYEQYFGPGTRLTVT.

The chain has TRBV4-2 and TRBJ2-4, with 16 bases aligning to TRBD2. Losses at the gene ends were 3 bases for V and 6 bases for J; bases not matched to a gene: 5. The CDR3 is made up of 17 amino acids. Germline loops: CDR1 LGHNA, CDR2 YNFKEQ. Written as DNA, the CDR3 is TGTGCCAGCAGCCAGGGGACTAGCGGGGGGGTCGGAAACATTCAGTACTTC. This translates into CASSQGTSGGVGNIQYF.

V usage is TRBV9 and J usage is TRBJ2-1, with a tentative D call TRBD2 (6 bases). Between the trimmed V and J ends, which lost 4 bases and 0 bases, there was a span of 14 bases. This CDR3 spans 16 amino acids. Germline loops: CDR1 SGDLS, CDR2 YYNGEE. The CDR3 sequence: CASSPPGLSSYNEQFF. CDR3 DNA sequence: TGTGCCAGCAGCCCCCCGGGACTGAGCTCCTACAATGAGCAGTTCTTC.

This sequence joins TRBV11-2 and TRBJ2-1; perhaps TRBD2 as D (5 bases). The CDR3 length is 15 residues. With 1 base removed from V and 0 bases from J, the gap between germline ends came to 7 bases. Germline V gene sequence: CDR1 SGHAT, CDR2 FQNNGV. As DNA, the CDR3 is TGTGCCAGCAGCTTAGGGGAGAGCTCCTACAATGAGCAGTTCTTC. Translated, it gives CASSLGESSYNEQFF. Combining the CDR3 with reference TRBV11-2 and TRBJ2-1 gives the whole variable domain EAGVAQSPRYKIIEKRQSVAFWCNPISGHATLYWYQQILGQGPKLLIQFQNNGVVDDSQLPKDRFSAERLKGVDSTLKIQPAKLEDSAVYLCASSLGESSYNEQFFGPGTRLTVL.

The genes are TRBV6-1 and TRBJ2-1; D is ambiguous. Trimming pared 3 bases from V and 0 bases from J, leaving 12 bases between. This CDR3 region has 16 residues. CDR1 and CDR2 (germline): MNHNS, SASEGT. The CDR3 nucleotides are TGTGCCAGCAGTGAGAGGAGCATACTCTCCTACAATGAGCAGTTCTTC. It encodes CASSERSILSYNEQFF.

This chain connects TRBV6-5 to TRBJ2-7; 10 nucleotides match TRBD2. V trimming: 6 bases; J trimming: 6 bases; junction bases outside the gene matches: 8. The CDR3 length is 14 residues. Germline CDR1 MNHEY, CDR2 SVGAGI. The CDR3 nucleotides are TGTGCCAGCAGACTAGCGGGAACGGCGAGCGAGCAGTACTTC. Its protein product is CASRLAGTASEQYF.

This chain connects TRBV6-5 to TRBJ1-1; the D is unclear. Germline CDR1 and CDR2: MNHEY and SVGAGI. With 8 bases removed from V and 3 bases from J, the gap between germline ends came to 10 bases. The CDR3 has 12 residues. The CDR3 loop is CASRSSHTEAFF. The CDR3 bases are TGTGCCAGCCGAAGTAGCCACACTGAAGCTTTCTTT.

This chain joins TRBV5-1 and TRBJ2-7, with 8 bases identical to TRBD1. V lost 7 bases, J lost 3 bases, and 9 bases stayed unmatched. CDR3 size: 14 residues. The germline CDR1 and CDR2 sequences are SGHRS and YFSETQ. The CDR3 bases are TGCGCCAGCCATCCGGGACAGGTGGACTACGAGCAGTACTTC. Translating gives CASHPGQVDYEQYF.

V is TRBV9 and J is TRBJ2-1; the D gene is possibly TRBD2 (6 bases). CDR3 size: 15 residues. The V gene lost 2 bases and the J gene lost 5 bases, with 14 bases spanning the gap. In germline, CDR1 is SGDLS, CDR2 YYNGEE. The CDR3 protein is CASSVGGRIDNEQFF. CDR3 bases: TGTGCCAGCAGCGTGGGTGGGAGGATCGACAATGAGCAGTTCTTC. The complete variable domain, with remaining parts taken from reference TRBV9 and TRBJ2-1, reads DSGVTQTPKHLITATGQRVTLRCSPRSGDLSVYWYQQSLDQGLQFLIQYYNGEERAKGNILERFSAQQFPDLHSELNLSSLELGDSALYFCASSVGGRIDNEQFFGPGTRLTVL.

The chain links TRBV18 to TRBJ1-3; 10 positions match TRBD1. CDR3 length equals 15 residues. The V segment lost 2 bases and the J segment 7 bases; nucleotides outside the gene matches: 5. In germline, CDR1 is KGHSH, CDR2 LQKENI. Here the CDR3 reads CASSPGQGVINTIYF. Written as DNA, the CDR3 is TGTGCCAGCTCACCAGGACAGGGGGTGATTAACACCATATATTTT.

This chain connects TRBV9 to TRBJ2-7, with D tentatively TRBD1 (6 bases). The germline V gene encodes CDR1 SGDLS and CDR2 YYNGEE. The CDR3 sequence is 11 residues long. The ends were cut back, 3 bases at V and 9 bases at J, with 10 bases in the middle. The CDR3 sequence is CASSGTGLQYF. As DNA, the CDR3 is TGTGCCAGCAGCGGTACAGGGTTGCAGTACTTC. Looking up the rest from reference TRBV9 and TRBJ2-7 gives the full variable domain: DSGVTQTPKHLITATGQRVTLRCSPRSGDLSVYWYQQSLDQGLQFLIQYYNGEERAKGNILERFSAQQFPDLHSELNLSSLELGDSALYFCASSGTGLQYFGPGTRLTVT.

The chain has TRBV25-1 and TRBJ1-5, with D unclear. Trimming took off 4 bases at V and 6 bases at J, with 19 bases between the two ends. Germline V gives CDR1 MGHDK, CDR2 SYGVNS. This CDR3 is built from 16 residues. This CDR3 is CASSGSKGGPGQPQHF. The CDR3 DNA reads TGTGCCAGCAGTGGGAGTAAAGGAGGGCCAGGTCAGCCCCAGCATTTT.

The chain uses TRBV2 and TRBJ1-2, with TRBD1 matching 7 bases. The length of the CDR3 is 16 residues. J lost 4 bases, V lost 4 bases, and 12 bases had no gene match. From germline, CDR1 is SNHLY and CDR2 FYNNEI. The DNA of the CDR3 is TGTGCCAGCAGTGGCGAGACAGGGATTAGGTTCTATGGCTACACCTTC. Translating it yields CASSGETGIRFYGYTF.

This rearrangement joins TRBV5-1 to TRBJ2-7; possibly TRBD1 for D (5 bases). V was pared by 4 bases and J by 2 bases, with 13 bases between. CDR1 and CDR2 from the germline V gene are SGHRS and YFSETQ. The CDR3 runs 14 residues. DNA for the CDR3: TGCGCCAGCAGCCCCACAGGAAGGCCCTACGAGCAGTACTTC. Encoded protein: CASSPTGRPYEQYF.

Comment on this clone: This sample includes further DNA sequences coding for the same CDR3. The rearrangement links TRBV18 to TRBJ2-7; D remains ambiguous. V lost 3 bases and J lost 1, with 4 bases in between. Looked up from germline, CDR1 is KGHSH and CDR2 is LQKENI. The CDR3 runs to 12 residues. The chain's CDR3 is CASSPSSYEQYF. CDR3 nucleotides: TGTGCCAGCTCACCTTCTTCCTACGAGCAGTACTTC.

The rearrangement uses TRBV19 and TRBJ2-7, with TRBD2 identical over 13 bases. The CDR3 contains 17 residues. The germline V gene encodes CDR1 LNHDA and CDR2 SQIVND (reference sequence). The ends lost 2 bases at V and 2 bases at J; junction bases unmatched: 6. The CDR3 region has the DNA TGTGCCAGTAGTATATCGGGGACTAGCGGGAAACCCTACGAGCAGTACTTC. Amino acid sequence: CASSISGTSGKPYEQYF.

This chain uses TRBV30 with TRBJ2-6; the D gene is possibly TRBD2 (5 bases). Trimming removed 0 bases at V and 4 bases at J, with 10 bases between. There are 15 residues in the CDR3. Germline V gives CDR1 GTSNPN, CDR2 SVGIG (reference sequence). DNA for the CDR3: TGTGCCTGGAGTGTAAGTGGGAGCGGGGCCAACGTCCTGACTTTC. It specifies CAWSVSGSGANVLTF.

V gene TRBV5-1 combines with J gene TRBJ2-5, with a possible D match to TRBD1 (6 bases). Trimming stripped 7 bases from V and 5 bases from J, with 15 bases between. In germline, CDR1 is SGHRS, CDR2 YFSETQ. This CDR3 comprises 13 residues. CDR3 nucleotide sequence: TGCGCCAGCGCCCCAGGGGTTAGGGAGACCCAGTACTTC. Translated: CASAPGVRETQYF.

This chain connects TRBV29-1 to TRBJ2-3; 8 bases map to TRBD1. The CDR3 has 16 residues. Trimming removed 2 bases from V and 1 base from J; junction bases left unmatched: 8. Germline assignment: CDR1 SQVTM and CDR2 ANQGSEA. As DNA, the CDR3 is TGCAGCGTTGAACTTGGGGGGACAGGAGGCACAGATACGCAGTATTTT. As protein: CSVELGGTGGTDTQYF.

V is TRBV4-2 and J is TRBJ1-1; 8 positions agree with TRBD1. The CDR3 runs to 14 residues. V shed 4 bases, J shed 2 bases, and the junction held 3 bases outside the gene matches. Germline V lookup: CDR1 LGHNA, CDR2 YNFKEQ. The CDR3 here is CASSLQGGNTEAFF. Here the CDR3 DNA reads TGTGCCAGCAGCCTACAGGGGGGAAACACTGAAGCTTTCTTT.